Below are 30 T cell receptor beta chains sequenced from a single sample in a study of blood T cell repertoires in COVID-19. Profiled with immunoSEQ multiplex PCR; TCRdb holds only in-frame clones, not every one. Of 50,000 to 65,000 clones listed, about 92% are singletons. Material for sequencing was peripheral blood. These TCRs come from a man aged 45-65 years with active COVID-19.

The rearrangement joins TRBV2 to TRBJ2-3; the D gene is possibly TRBD1 (6 bases). V lost 6 bases and J 7 bases, leaving 14 bases between the germline ends. CDR1 SNHLY and CDR2 FYNNEI come from the germline V gene. The CDR3 is 13 amino acids. The CDR3 DNA reads as TGTGCCAGCAGATCGGACAGCCATTATACGCAGTATTTT. It yields the protein CASRSDSHYTQYF.

This clone was found once. The chain joins TRBV3-1 (or the pseudogene TRBV3-2) to TRBJ2-1; 15 bases agree with TRBD2. CDR1 and CDR2 (germline): LGHDT, YNNKEL (reference sequence). Trimming cost V 4 bases and J 1 base; bases outside gene matches: 8. The CDR3 covers 19 residues. The CDR3 here is CASSRGLAGGPGSYNEQFF. As DNA, the CDR3 is TGTGCCAGCAGCCGAGGACTAGCGGGAGGGCCCGGGTCCTACAATGAGCAGTTCTTC.

CDR3 nucleotides: TGTGCCAGCTCACTCCGGACAGGGACTAACTATGGCTACACCTTC. This encodes CASSLRTGTNYGYTF. The rearrangement joins TRBV18 to TRBJ1-2; 8 bases match TRBD1. Per germline, CDR1 KGHSH and CDR2 LQKENI. This CDR3 comprises 15 residues. V was pared by 4 bases and J by 0 bases, with 4 bases of the junction left unmatched.

A single count supports this clone. The V gene is TRBV12-3 or TRBV12-4, the J gene TRBJ2-7; D is unclear. V gave up 3 bases and J gave up 2 bases, with 8 bases separating them. The CDR3 consists of 13 residues. CDR3 protein: CASSFRSPYEQYF. For the CDR3, the DNA is TGTGCCAGCAGTTTCCGGTCACCCTACGAGCAGTACTTC.

The chain has TRBV27 and TRBJ2-7; D possibly corresponds to TRBD1 (7 bases). Germline V lookup: CDR1 MNHEY, CDR2 SMNVEV (reference sequence). V lost 6 bases, J lost 0 bases, and 15 bases lay in between. The CDR3 loop spans 15 amino acids. This CDR3 is CASRRGQTVSYEQYF. The CDR3 region has the DNA TGTGCCAGCAGGCGGGGACAGACCGTCTCCTACGAGCAGTACTTC.

This clone was seen a single time. The genes are TRBV12-5 and TRBJ2-3, with 9 bases lining up with TRBD1. From germline, CDR1 is LGHNT and CDR2 FRNRAP. J was trimmed by 3 bases and V by 11 bases; bases with no gene match: 6. The CDR3 has 13 residues. The CDR3 nucleotides are TGTGCTGCCGGGACAGGGATGACAGATACGCAGTATTTT. Its translation: CAAGTGMTDTQYF.

The V call is TRBV15, the J call TRBJ2-5; D is undetermined. V was clipped by 5 bases and J by 4 bases, with 14 bases between them. The CDR3 is 14 residues long. The germline V gene encodes CDR1 LNHNV and CDR2 YYDKDF (reference sequence). For the CDR3, the DNA is TGTGCCACCAGCGGCCTAGTATCGGGAGAGACCCAGTACTTC. Protein product: CATSGLVSGETQYF.

This sequence joins TRBV11-1 and TRBJ1-2, with D tentatively TRBD1 (5 bases). Germline CDR1 and CDR2: SGHAT and FQDESV (reference sequence). This CDR3 contains 13 residues. V shed 5 bases and J shed 7 bases, with 14 bases lying between them. CDR3 residues: CASSAGGRGGYTF. The DNA for the CDR3 is TGTGCCAGCAGCGCGGGGGGAAGAGGTGGCTACACCTTC.

The chain is built from TRBV29-1 and TRBJ2-1, with D perhaps matching TRBD2 (6 bases). V lost 8 bases to trimming and J lost 5 bases, with 13 bases between them. This CDR3 comprises 12 residues. From germline, CDR1 is SQVTM and CDR2 ANQGSEA. The CDR3 is CSFQRADNEQFF. The CDR3 nucleotides are TGCAGCTTTCAGCGGGCCGACAATGAGCAGTTCTTC.

The chain recombines TRBV18 with TRBJ2-2, with D uncertain. From germline, CDR1 is KGHSH and CDR2 LQKENI. V was cut by 0 bases and J by 0 bases, with 11 bases left in between. The CDR3 extends over 17 amino acids. The CDR3 protein is CASSPPFPDTNTGELFF. In DNA form, the CDR3 reads TGTGCCAGCTCACCACCGTTCCCAGATACGAACACCGGGGAGCTGTTTTTT.

J is TRBJ1-1 and V is TRBV18, with no clear D. V lost 0 bases, J lost 6 bases, and 8 bases lay in between. Germline V gene data show CDR1 as KGHSH and CDR2 as LQKENI. This CDR3 comprises 13 residues. The CDR3 region is CASSPPERAEAFF. The CDR3 bases are TGTGCCAGCTCACCACCTGAACGAGCTGAAGCTTTCTTT. Combining the CDR3 with reference TRBV18 and TRBJ1-1 gives the whole variable domain NAGVMQNPRHLVRRRGQEARLRCSPMKGHSHVYWYRQLPEEGLKFMVYLQKENIIDESGMPKERFSAEFPKEGPSILRIQQVVRGDSAAYFCASSPPERAEAFFGQGTRLTVV.

The chain's CDR3 is CASSVTSGGNEQFF. Here the CDR3 DNA reads TGTGCCAGCAGCGTAACTAGCGGTGGGAATGAGCAGTTCTTC. The V gene is TRBV9, the J gene TRBJ2-1, with 8 bases lining up with TRBD2. CDR3 length: 14 amino acids. In germline, CDR1 is SGDLS, CDR2 YYNGEE. With 1 base clipped from V and 7 bases from J, the junction kept 4 bases outside the gene matches.

The genes are TRBV28 and TRBJ2-1; 11 bases are a match to TRBD2. CDR1 MDHEN and CDR2 SYDVKM come from the germline V gene. The CDR3 has 17 residues. With 3 bases clipped from V and 6 bases from J, the junction kept 10 bases outside the gene matches. The chain's CDR3 is CASSLVLTSGSGNEQFF. The DNA for the CDR3 is TGTGCCAGCAGTTTGGTCCTCACTAGCGGGAGCGGCAATGAGCAGTTCTTC.

The chain has TRBV11-3 and TRBJ2-3; TRBD2 matches at 7 bases. Unmatched junction bases numbered 6, after V lost 2 bases and J lost 1 base. CDR3 length equals 16 residues. Germline V gives CDR1 SGHNT, CDR2 YENEEA. The CDR3 region is CASSLPGRGGTDTQYF. CDR3 in DNA: TGTGCCAGCAGCTTACCGGGACGGGGGGGCACAGATACGCAGTATTTT.

This clone has only one observation. The V call is TRBV24-1, the J call TRBJ2-4; D not certain. The CDR3 contains 16 residues. The germline CDR1 and CDR2 sequences are KGHDR and SFDVKD. Trimming removed 1 base from V and 0 bases from J, with 9 bases in between. The CDR3 DNA follows: TGTGCCACCAGTGATTTAACTCGGGTAGCCAAAAACATTCAGTACTTC. Amino acids: CATSDLTRVAKNIQYF.

The chain carries TRBV5-1 and TRBJ2-3; 11 bases fit TRBD2. Germline V CDR1 and CDR2: SGHRS, YFSETQ. V gave up 0 bases and J gave up 6 bases; unmatched junction bases: 6. The CDR3 has 16 amino acids. CDR3 loop: CASSLATSGAGDTQYF. CDR3 sequence (DNA): TGCGCCAGCAGCTTGGCGACTAGCGGGGCTGGGGATACGCAGTATTTT. Complete variable domain (other parts from reference TRBV5-1 and TRBJ2-3): KAGVTQTPRYLIKTRGQQVTLSCSPISGHRSVSWYQQTPGQGLQFLFEYFSETQRNKGNFPGRFSGRQFSNSRSEMNVSTLELGDSALYLCASSLATSGAGDTQYFGPGTRLTVL.

V gene TRBV10-3 combines with J gene TRBJ1-3; no clear D. The V and J ends lost 3 bases and 0 bases respectively, with 6 bases between them. CDR3 length: 14 residues. The germline gives CDR1 ENHRY, CDR2 SYGVKD. The CDR3: CAISDGSSGNTIYF. The CDR3 DNA sequence: TGTGCCATCAGTGATGGGAGCTCTGGAAACACCATATATTTT.

The chain has TRBV5-5 and TRBJ2-3; no definite D call. The germline gives CDR1 SGHKS, CDR2 YYEKEE (reference sequence). The CDR3 contains 13 residues. V lost 4 bases to trimming and J lost 0 bases, with 6 bases between them. CDR3 in amino acids: CASSVASTDTQYF. The DNA for the CDR3 is TGTGCCAGCAGCGTAGCTAGCACAGATACGCAGTATTTT.

The chain couples TRBV7-9 to TRBJ1-2; D is undetermined. With 7 bases removed from V and 8 bases from J, the gap between germline ends came to 11 bases. Germline assignment: CDR1 SEHNR and CDR2 FQNEAQ (reference sequence). CDR3 length: 11 amino acids. CDR3 amino acids: CASTSREGYTF. In DNA form, the CDR3 reads TGTGCCAGCACCTCTCGGGAGGGCTACACCTTC.

This clone has a single count. The V gene is TRBV5-6, the J gene TRBJ2-5; the match to TRBD1 covers 12 bases. V shed 4 bases, J shed 5 bases, and the junction held 3 bases outside the gene matches. The CDR3 consists of 14 residues. Per germline, CDR1 SGHDT and CDR2 YYEEEE. This chain's CDR3 is CASSTGTGGETQYF. The CDR3 DNA follows: TGTGCCAGCAGCACTGGGACAGGGGGCGAGACCCAGTACTTC.

This rearrangement joins TRBV7-8 to TRBJ2-3; 9 bases are a match to TRBD1. Germline V gives CDR1 SGHVS, CDR2 FQNEAQ. Unmatched junction bases numbered 31, after V lost 5 bases and J lost 1 base. The CDR3 extends over 24 amino acids. The CDR3 here is CASSPRRRTGVWGSSGDCTDTQYF. The CDR3 region has the DNA TGTGCCAGCAGCCCCAGACGACGGACAGGGGTATGGGGTTCTAGCGGAGACTGCACAGATACGCAGTATTTT.

CDR3 loop: CASSQEFSGYNSPLHF. CDR3 DNA: TGCGCCAGCAGCCAAGAATTCAGTGGCTATAATTCACCCCTCCACTTT. The chain recombines TRBV4-3 with TRBJ1-6; D unclear. The CDR3 spans 16 residues. The ends were cut back, 0 bases at V and 3 bases at J, with 9 bases in the middle. CDR1 and CDR2 (germline): LGHNA, YSLEER.

This rearrangement joins TRBV18 to TRBJ2-5; 8 bases fit TRBD2. This CDR3 has 13 residues. V was pared by 3 bases and J by 5 bases, with 2 bases of the junction left unmatched. The germline V gene encodes CDR1 KGHSH and CDR2 LQKENI. CDR3 sequence reads: CASSPRLAETQYF. The CDR3 DNA reads as TGTGCCAGCTCACCGAGACTAGCGGAGACCCAGTACTTC.

The chain carries TRBV11-3 and TRBJ1-3, with D tentatively TRBD1 (6 bases). V lost 5 bases, J lost 4 bases, and 21 bases lay in between. CDR3 length equals 17 residues. Per the germline V gene, CDR1 is SGHNT and CDR2 is YENEEA. The CDR3 reads CASSPATGGSGGNTIYF. The CDR3 nucleotides are TGTGCCAGCAGCCCTGCCACTGGGGGCTCCGGGGGAAACACCATATATTTT.

This chain links TRBV27 with TRBJ1-6, with 11 nucleotides matching TRBD1. The V and J ends lost 2 bases and 2 bases, in that order; junction bases with no gene match: 8. The CDR3 covers 19 residues. Germline V gene sequence: CDR1 MNHEY, CDR2 SMNVEV (reference sequence). CDR3 residues: CASSLRGQGARTYNSPLHF. The CDR3 bases are TGTGCCAGCAGTTTACGAGGACAGGGGGCGCGCACCTATAATTCACCCCTCCACTTT.

In DNA, the CDR3 is TGTGCCAGCGTCCCCGGGACAGGGGGTTACGAGCAGTACTTC. Encoded protein: CASVPGTGGYEQYF. The V gene is TRBV28, the J gene TRBJ2-7; 11 nucleotides line up with TRBD1. The germline V gene encodes CDR1 MDHEN and CDR2 SYDVKM. The length of the CDR3 is 14 residues. V lost 8 bases, J lost 4 bases, and 7 bases stayed unmatched.

The V gene is TRBV5-1, the J gene TRBJ1-1, with D unresolved. The CDR3 loop spans 13 amino acids. Trimming removed 4 bases from V and 3 bases from J, with 10 bases in between. Germline-derived CDR1 and CDR2 are SGHRS and YFSETQ. This CDR3 reads CASSRDGDTEAFF. The CDR3 coding sequence is TGCGCCAGCAGCCGAGACGGAGACACTGAAGCTTTCTTT.

The V gene is TRBV25-1, the J gene TRBJ1-2; 9 nucleotides match TRBD1. The CDR3 has 16 residues. Germline CDR1 and CDR2: MGHDK and SYGVNS. Trimming at V came to 4 bases and at J to 2 bases, leaving 8 bases not matched to a gene. The CDR3 nucleotides read TGTGCCAGCAGTGGATCGGGACAGGGTAGGAACTATGGCTACACCTTC. It is translated as CASSGSGQGRNYGYTF.

This chain links TRBV11-2 with TRBJ2-7, with D possibly TRBD2 on 5 matching bases. The CDR3 covers 16 residues. Germline V gives CDR1 SGHAT, CDR2 FQNNGV. V was trimmed by 1 base and J by 1 base, leaving 14 bases between them. CDR3 coding DNA: TGTGCCAGCAGCTTAGGGCGGAGGACGGTGTCCTACGAGCAGTACTTC. This translates into CASSLGRRTVSYEQYF.

The chain uses TRBV18 and TRBJ1-1, with a tentative D call TRBD1 (5 bases). In germline, CDR1 is KGHSH, CDR2 LQKENI. Trimming stripped 5 bases from V and 1 base from J, with 11 bases between. The CDR3 contains 14 residues. CDR3: CASSDSFGNTEAFF. Here the CDR3 DNA reads TGTGCCAGCTCAGACAGTTTTGGGAACACTGAAGCTTTCTTT.